This entry lists 17 T cell receptor beta chains sequenced from one sample in a study of glioma-infiltrating T cells. Using RNA template, CDR3s of TCR alpha and beta were amplified with iRepertoire arm-PCR. TCRdb called the multiplex PCR reads again in MiXCR, with one record for every CDR3 protein. This table holds under 150,000 distinct CDR3 sequences, around 23% found once. Specimen: glioma tissue, nonneoplastic brain tissue, or PBMCs (not recorded which). The source of these receptors is a human donor with low-grade glioma or glioblastoma, undergoing nonglioma brain surgery, or in good health (not recorded which).

In this sample, this clonotype turned up a few times. This chain connects TRBV6-6 to TRBJ2-4, with a tentative D call TRBD1 (5 bases). V dropped 2 bases and J dropped 0 bases, with 11 bases sitting between them. The CDR3 sequence is 16 residues long. The germline V gene has CDR1 MNHNY and CDR2 SVGAGI (reference sequence). CDR3 sequence reads: CASSYAPGLAKNIQYF. The DNA for the CDR3 is TGTGCCAGCAGTTACGCCCCAGGGCTAGCCAAAAACATTCAGTACTTC.

The V and J genes are TRBV28 and TRBJ2-1; 8 bases match TRBD1. The trim removed 5 bases at V and 3 bases at J, leaving 9 bases unmatched. The CDR3 is made up of 16 amino acids. The V gene's germline CDR1 is MDHEN and CDR2 SYDVKM. CDR3 sequence reads: CASSPISGGVYNEQFF. CDR3 coding DNA: TGTGCCAGCAGTCCAATCTCAGGGGGCGTCTACAATGAGCAGTTCTTC. Full variable domain (remainder filled in from reference TRBV28 and TRBJ2-1): DVKVTQSSRYLVKRTGEKVFLECVQDMDHENMFWYRQDPGLGLRLIYFSYDVKMKEKGDIPEGYSVSREKKERFSLILESASTNQTSMYLCASSPISGGVYNEQFFGPGTRLTVL.

This clonotype was seen at least ten times. V is TRBV2 and J is TRBJ2-3, with TRBD2 matching over 8 bases. The CDR3 is 16 residues long. Trimming took 4 bases from V and 7 from J; bases not matched to a gene: 13. Germline V CDR1 and CDR2: SNHLY, FYNNEI. CDR3 sequence: CASSVETSDLVNTQYF. The CDR3 nucleotides read TGTGCCAGCAGTGTGGAGACTAGCGATTTAGTCAATACGCAGTATTTT.

There are a few counts of this clonotype. This chain joins TRBV3-1 and TRBJ2-3, with D perhaps TRBD2 (7 bases). V was trimmed by 1 base and J by 5 bases, leaving 16 bases between them. The CDR3 consists of 16 residues. Germline V CDR1 and CDR2: LGHDT, YNNKEL (reference sequence). The CDR3 is CASSQVLRGARDTQYF. The CDR3 DNA follows: TGTGCCAGCAGCCAAGTTTTACGGGGGGCGAGAGATACGCAGTATTTT.

Comments on this clonotype: This may be a read error, as it is one base from a much larger clone. This chain uses TRBV6-2 or TRBV6-3 with TRBJ2-4, with TRBD2 as a possible D gene (5 bases). Deletions cut 4 bases from V and 4 bases from J, with 11 bases between. The CDR3 is 14 amino acids. CDR1 MNHEY and CDR2 SVGEGT come from the germline V gene. The CDR3 DNA sequence: TGTGCCAGCAGTTTCGGACGGGGTAAAAACATTCAGTACTTC. Translating it yields CASSFGRGKNIQYF.

This clonotype was seen a handful of times. This chain connects TRBV15 to TRBJ2-2, with TRBD2 as a possible D gene (6 bases). Germline CDR1 reads LNHNV; CDR2 reads YYDKDF (reference sequence). V was pared by 0 bases and J by 0 bases, with 8 bases between. The CDR3 has 16 amino acids. CDR3 in amino acids: CATSRDRRANTGELFF. For the CDR3, the DNA is TGTGCCACCAGCAGAGATCGGAGGGCGAACACCGGGGAGCTGTTTTTT.

The table lists this clonotype with many counts. The V gene is TRBV20-1, the J gene TRBJ2-1; 13 bases are a match to TRBD2. Germline loops: CDR1 DFQATT, CDR2 SNEGSKA (reference sequence). The CDR3 is 15 amino acids. V lost 6 bases, J lost 7 bases, and 9 bases stayed unmatched. CDR3 sequence (DNA): TGCAGTGCACCTTCCACTAGCGGGGGGGTTAATGAGCAGTTCTTC. Amino acids: CSAPSTSGGVNEQFF.

The chain combines TRBV20-1 with TRBJ1-1; D perhaps matches TRBD1 (5 bases). The length of the CDR3 is 13 residues. Germline V CDR1 and CDR2: DFQATT, SNEGSKA (reference sequence). In DNA form, the CDR3 reads TGCGGCACAAGGGGCCAGACGAACACTGAAGCTTTCTTT. This gives the protein CGTRGQTNTEAFF.

The rearrangement uses TRBV6-1 and TRBJ2-5; perhaps TRBD2 as D (5 bases). The V gene's germline CDR1 is MNHNS and CDR2 SASEGT. The CDR3 has 15 residues. Trimming took 8 bases from V and 1 from J, leaving 17 bases between them. The DNA of the CDR3 is TGTGCCAGCGGAGTCGGGATGAGGGTCCAAGAGACCCAGTACTTC. This translates into CASGVGMRVQETQYF.

Notes on this clonotype: A much larger clone lies a single base off, so this may be a read error. The V call is TRBV6-6, the J call TRBJ1-3; D gene unclear. Germline CDR1 is MNHNY and CDR2 is SVGAGI (reference sequence). Trimming removed 0 bases at V and 6 bases at J, with 18 bases between. The CDR3 loop spans 17 amino acids. This CDR3 reads CASSYSISTSCENTIYF. The CDR3 DNA sequence: TGTGCCAGCAGTTACTCAATCAGCACGAGTTGTGAAAACACCATATATTTT.

The chain has TRBV19 and TRBJ1-1; weak D call: TRBD1 (6 bases). Deletions cut 3 bases from V and 6 bases from J, with 20 bases between. The CDR3 totals 16 residues. Germline V gives CDR1 LNHDA, CDR2 SQIVND (reference sequence). CDR3 sequence reads: CASSIPPGRGRPEAFF. The CDR3 coding sequence is TGTGCCAGTAGTATCCCGCCGGGCAGGGGTAGGCCTGAAGCTTTCTTT.

Points on this clonotype: One end of the junction fails to match germline, which may point to a read error. The rearrangement joins TRBV6-9 to TRBJ2-3, with a weak D call TRBD1 (6 bases). There are 15 residues in the CDR3. The germline V gene encodes CDR1 MNHGY and CDR2 SVAAGI. DNA of the CDR3: TGTGCCAGAAGTTACGCAGGGGCAAACACGGATACGCAGTATTTT. The encoded protein is CARSYAGANTDTQYF.

In DNA form, the CDR3 reads TGTGCCAGTAGTATATCAGCGACAGTCAACACTGAAGCTTTCTTT. This codes for CASSISATVNTEAFF. J is TRBJ1-1 and V is TRBV19, with D maybe TRBD1 (5 bases). Germline lookup yields CDR1 LNHDA and CDR2 SQIVND (reference sequence). The CDR3 is 15 residues long. V lost 2 bases and J lost 2, with 12 bases in between.

This clonotype was seen repeatedly, ten times or more. The CDR3 protein is CASSLAATYQETQYF. The DNA for the CDR3 is TGTGCCAGCAGCTTAGCGGCCACGTACCAAGAGACCCAGTACTTC. The chain links TRBV7-6 to TRBJ2-5; D unresolved. Trimming left V 0 bases short and J 0 bases short, with 8 bases between. The CDR3 has 15 residues. Per germline, CDR1 SGHVS and CDR2 FNYEAQ. Based on the CDR3 plus reference TRBV7-6 and TRBJ2-5, the full variable domain is GAGVSQSPRYKVTKRGQDVALRCDPISGHVSLYWYRQALGQGPEFLTYFNYEAQQDKSGLPNDRFSAERPEGSISTLTIQRTEQRDSAMYRCASSLAATYQETQYFGPGTRLLVL.

This clonotype was seen more than once but under ten times. The chain uses TRBV2 and TRBJ2-5, with D perhaps TRBD1 or TRBD2 (5 bases each). Trimming pared 7 bases from V and 2 bases from J, leaving 11 bases between. CDR1 is SNHLY and CDR2 is FYNNEI in the germline V gene. CDR3 length equals 13 residues. The CDR3 spells CASMRDPQETQYF. In DNA, the CDR3 is TGTGCCAGCATGAGGGACCCGCAAGAGACCCAGTACTTC.

About this clonotype itself: The CDR3 carries no conserved terminal phenylalanine or tryptophan, so it likely arises from a read error. The rearrangement joins TRBV14 to TRBJ2-3; TRBD2 might be the D (6 bases). The V gene lost 4 bases and the J gene lost 0 bases, with 14 bases spanning the gap. This CDR3 comprises 16 residues. CDR1 and CDR2 (germline): SGHDN, FVKESK. CDR3 sequence (DNA): TGTGCCAGCAGCCCGCTGGAGGGCCCAAGCACAGATACGCAGTATTCT. Its translation is CASSPLEGPSTDTQYS.

This clonotype was seen repeatedly, ten times or more. The genes are TRBV27 and TRBJ2-1; 7 bases align to TRBD1. Trimming cost V 6 bases and J 8 bases; bases outside gene matches: 7. The CDR3 runs 13 residues. CDR1 is MNHEY and CDR2 is SMNVEV in the germline V gene (reference sequence). CDR3 amino acids: CASRDRASDEQFF. The CDR3, as DNA: TGTGCCAGCAGAGACAGGGCGTCGGATGAGCAGTTCTTC.